Below, one T cell receptor beta chain is given with its context. Sequenced by immunoSEQ multiplex PCR; TCRdb stores in-frame clones only, minus some. Of over 55,000 clones listed, about 92% are singletons. The sample originates from a study of T cell changes during pregnancy in multiple sclerosis. CDR3 size: 14 residues. The V and J ends lost 1 base and 7 bases respectively, with 13 bases between them. Germline V gene data show CDR1 as SGHTA and CDR2 as FQGNSA. The chain is built from TRBV7-2 and TRBJ1-1; D ambiguous. The sequences come from CD8+ T cells from peripheral blood mononuclear cells, collected in the third trimester of pregnancy. The sequence was obtained from a female donor in good health, enrolled as a control in a pregnancy study. The CDR3 spells CASSLGSGRIEAFF. CDR3 DNA sequence: TGTGCCAGCAGCTTAGGATCGGGTCGGATTGAAGCTTTCTTT.